Listed here are 10 T cell receptor beta chains from one sample, sequenced in a study of T cell repertoires in cytomegalovirus infection. TCRdb re-derived calls from the reads in MiXCR, one entry per CDR3 protein. The data contain about 490,000 distinct CDR3 sequences, approximately 16% of them singletons. Input material: CD8+ T cells from PBMCs. These receptors were obtained from a human donor in good health (CMV status not recorded). Some clones in this sample may be carry-over from other donors' samples.

This clonotype appeared many times. The chain recombines TRBV7-6 with TRBJ2-3; D unresolved. CDR1 and CDR2 (germline): SGHVS, FNYEAQ. Trimming took off 6 bases at V and 5 bases at J, with 6 bases between the two ends. The CDR3 runs to 11 residues. CDR3 coding DNA: TGTGCCAGCAGATCCGGAGATACGCAGTATTTT. Translating it yields CASRSGDTQYF.

This clonotype was detected a few times. The chain has TRBV20-1 and TRBJ2-1; 9 bases are a match to TRBD2. This CDR3 region has 16 residues. Per germline, CDR1 DFQATT and CDR2 SNEGSKA (reference sequence). V lost 2 bases, J lost 7 bases, and 12 bases stayed unmatched. The CDR3 spells CSARPRDSGRRNEQFF. CDR3 nucleotides: TGCAGTGCTAGACCCCGGGATAGCGGGAGAAGGAATGAGCAGTTCTTC.

The chain uses TRBV4-1 and TRBJ2-3; TRBD1 might be the D (6 bases). The CDR3 has 12 amino acids. With 3 bases removed from V and 5 bases from J, the gap between germline ends came to 6 bases. The germline V gene has CDR1 MGHRA and CDR2 YSYEKL. The CDR3 loop reads CASSHRGDTQYF. The CDR3 bases are TGCGCCAGCAGCCACAGGGGAGATACGCAGTATTTT.

This clonotype was seen at least ten times. This sequence joins TRBV27 and TRBJ2-2; possible D gene TRBD1, 5 bases. V dropped 7 bases and J dropped 6 bases, with 18 bases sitting between them. The CDR3 is made up of 15 amino acids. In germline, CDR1 is MNHEY, CDR2 SMNVEV (reference sequence). Here the CDR3 DNA reads TGTGCCAGCACCATACCGCCTCCAGGGTCCGGGGAGCTGTTTTTT. Translation: CASTIPPPGSGELFF.

In this sample, this clonotype turned up a few times. V gene TRBV9 combines with J gene TRBJ1-2, with TRBD1 matching over 10 bases. V gave up 3 bases and J gave up 6 bases; unmatched junction bases: 11. The germline V gene encodes CDR1 SGDLS and CDR2 YYNGEE. The CDR3 totals 16 residues. The CDR3, as DNA: TGTGCCAGCAGCGATAATTCAGGACAGGGGGTCCATGGCTACACCTTC. Protein: CASSDNSGQGVHGYTF.

The chain couples TRBV5-6 to TRBJ1-1; weak D call: TRBD1 (5 bases). Trimming shortened V by 3 bases and J by 5 bases, and 14 bases separated the two germline ends. The CDR3 extends over 14 amino acids. CDR1 and CDR2 (germline): SGHDT, YYEEEE. CDR3: CASSSAGVATEAFF. In DNA, the CDR3 is TGTGCCAGCAGCTCGGCGGGGGTAGCTACTGAAGCTTTCTTT.

This clonotype was counted between two and nine times. This chain links TRBV7-9 with TRBJ1-5, with D perhaps TRBD1 (5 bases). V lost 3 bases and J 7 bases, leaving 13 bases between the germline ends. CDR1 SEHNR and CDR2 FQNEAQ come from the germline V gene (reference sequence). This CDR3 has 14 amino acids. The chain's CDR3 is CASSFVGAGQPQHF. The DNA of the CDR3 is TGTGCCAGCAGCTTCGTAGGGGCAGGACAGCCCCAGCATTTT.

This clonotype showed up many times. The chain is built from TRBV7-9 and TRBJ2-7; D is perhaps TRBD1 (6 bases). V was clipped by 4 bases and J by 1 base, with 14 bases between them. Germline CDR1 and CDR2: SEHNR and FQNEAQ (reference sequence). The CDR3 contains 15 residues. The CDR3 loop reads CASSSTDRISYEQYF. CDR3 coding DNA: TGTGCCAGCAGCTCGACAGACAGGATATCCTACGAGCAGTACTTC.

This clonotype has more than one count but fewer than ten. The CDR3 DNA sequence: TGTGCCAGCAACTTACGGGGGTTGATGAACACTGAAGCTTTCTTT. Its protein product is CASNLRGLMNTEAFF. The chain is built from TRBV6-2 or TRBV6-3 and TRBJ1-1, with D possibly matching TRBD1 (5 bases). The CDR3 extends over 15 amino acids. Germline CDR1 is MNHEY and CDR2 is SVGEGT. V gave up 7 bases and J gave up 0 bases, with 15 bases separating them.

The J gene is TRBJ2-3, the V gene TRBV6-6, with 8 bases matching TRBD2. The CDR3 is 14 residues long. Losses at the gene ends were 4 bases for V and 5 bases for J; bases not matched to a gene: 5. The germline CDR1 and CDR2 sequences are MNHNY and SVGAGI (reference sequence). The CDR3 protein is CASSSSGRGDTQYF. For the CDR3, the DNA is TGTGCCAGCAGTTCGAGCGGGAGAGGAGATACGCAGTATTTT.